The source of this TCR beta chain is a study of cytotoxic CD8 clonotypes in ibrutinib-treated CLL. This clone was picked up a small number of times. Clones were sequenced by immunoSEQ multiplex PCR, and TCRdb holds only the in-frame ones, with some missing. Of approximately 150,000 clones in the sample, roughly 88% were seen once. Germline assignment: CDR1 SGHNT and CDR2 YENEEA. CDR3 length equals 13 residues. V lost 5 bases, J lost 4 bases, and 4 bases stayed unmatched. The V gene is TRBV11-3, the J gene TRBJ1-1; 7 bases are shared with TRBD1. The receptor was derived from a human donor with chronic lymphocytic leukemia. The sequencing used PBMCs, collected at disease progression, from a patient treated with ibrutinib. The CDR3 nucleotides are TGTGCCAGCAGCGGACAGGAGACCACTGAAGCTTTCTTT. It is translated as CASSGQETTEAFF.